Given below is one T cell receptor beta chain in context. The antigen is unknown. The entry originates in a study of CD8 T cells in ankylosing spondylitis. By quantitative 5'-RACE with molecular barcodes, the TCR beta libraries were made. From the 5' RACE reads, TCRdb called clonotypes with MiXCR, one entry per CDR3 protein. The data contain fewer than 500,000 distinct CDR3 sequences, about a fifth of them singletons. V trimming: 5 bases; J trimming: 9 bases; junction bases outside the gene matches: 7. The CDR3 sequence is 14 residues long. Germline assignment: CDR1 MGHDK and CDR2 SYGVNS. Study results and caveats: The study identified a TCR beta motif of under ten highly homologous variants that appeared characteristic of ankylosing spondylitis blood. Disease-linked clones, CD8+, were relatively rare in peripheral blood. Earlier literature documents some of the motif variants in reactive arthritis synovial fluid and blood.

Sample: blood, either unsorted or a sorted T cell fraction (not recorded which). This clonotype was sampled from a male donor with ankylosing spondylitis. V gene TRBV25-1 combines with J gene TRBJ2-1; 10 bases match TRBD1. DNA for the CDR3: TGTGCCAGCAGTCGACAGGGGGCGAGGACTGAGCAGTTCTTC. Protein product: CASSRQGARTEQFF.